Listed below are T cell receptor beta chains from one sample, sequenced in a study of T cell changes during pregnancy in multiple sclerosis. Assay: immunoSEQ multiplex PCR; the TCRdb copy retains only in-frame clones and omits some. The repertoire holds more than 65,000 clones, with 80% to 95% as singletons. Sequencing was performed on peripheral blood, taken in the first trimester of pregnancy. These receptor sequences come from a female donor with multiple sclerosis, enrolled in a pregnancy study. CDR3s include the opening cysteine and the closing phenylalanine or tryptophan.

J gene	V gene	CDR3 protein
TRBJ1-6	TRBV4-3	CASSQFLTVNSPLHF
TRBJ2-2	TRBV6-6	CAIQGSGTGELFF
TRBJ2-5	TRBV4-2	CASSQGGEREYAETQYF
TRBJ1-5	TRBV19	CASSIDFEEPQHF
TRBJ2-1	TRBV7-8	CASSPEREWHNEQFF
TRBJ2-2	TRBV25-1	CASSAPGANTGELFF
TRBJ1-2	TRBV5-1	CASSLSPGANYGYTF
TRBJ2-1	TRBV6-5	CASRGTSVYNEQFF
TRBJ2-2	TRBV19	CASSHILTGANTGELFF
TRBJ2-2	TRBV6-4	CASSGQNTGELFF
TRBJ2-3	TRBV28	CASSSLSGGADTQYF
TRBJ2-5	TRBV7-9	CASSLAQGAYQETQYF
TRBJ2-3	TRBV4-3	CASSQGSPVTDTQYF
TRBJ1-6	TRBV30	CAWSGTVYNSPLHF
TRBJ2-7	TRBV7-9	CASSLLVQGDEQYF
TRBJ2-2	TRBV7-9	CAKYDGNGELFF
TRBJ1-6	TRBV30	CAWSGGTGYSPLHF
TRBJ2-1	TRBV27	CASKGGSSYNEQFF
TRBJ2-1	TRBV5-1	CASSLGTSGGYEQFF
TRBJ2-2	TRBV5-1	CASSFRLAGITGELFF
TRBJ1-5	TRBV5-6	CASSLALYSNQPQHF
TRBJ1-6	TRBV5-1	CASSLGTLNNSPLHF